The T cell receptor beta chain under discussion was sequenced for a study of blood T cell repertoires in COVID-19 (dated by TCRdb to the early 2020s). Regarding the study in general: Samples from collaborators originated in the United States, Italy and Spain and spanned both the acute and convalescent phases of COVID-19. The material from the prospective study consisted of cDNA or gDNA derived from T cells, B-cell-depleted T cells, or PBMCs. Deeply sampled blood TCRbeta repertoires from subjects exposed to, actively infected with, or recovered from COVID-19 were included in the dataset. The repertoires were made available in a free public database intended to serve as a resource for research on the immune response to SARS-CoV-2. Samples came from the ongoing ImmuneRACE study (first 160 participants) plus 1,254 subjects from 6 global collaborators. Nearly every sample came with metadata listing a de-identified subject ID, COVID-19 status, age in years and sex. Where available, HLA class I and class II types were obtained from metadata supplied by the sample provider rather than from assay-based typing.

In Seattle, one collaborating source enrolled patients while the infection was active and tracked those patients longitudinally over the course of disease. Collaborating institutions collected whole blood in K2EDTA tubes following their own protocols. Collaborator samples were shipped for TCRbeta analysis as frozen whole blood, isolated PBMCs, or DNA extracted from either sample type. Results and caveats for the whole study, not just this receptor: Clinical and demographic metadata were provided uncurated, with the amount varying by source and participant.

The immunoSEQ Assay, a bias-controlled multiplex PCR, was used to amplify TCRbeta CDR3 regions from genomic DNA. As for how the authors treated the data: Nucleated cell counts per sample were estimated from amplification of reference gene primers within the assay. Sequence reads were collapsed and filtered to measure the absolute abundance of every unique TCRbeta CDR3 rearrangement. For each sample, productive Simpson clonality was calculated by taking the square root of Simpson's diversity index across productive rearrangements. TCRdb carries this immuneACCESS record with in-frame sequences only. Its versions omit some clonotypes, under half of them owing to an unresolved V gene in the studies checked, with the rest unexplained. D and trimming come from the DNA, and the V and J calls and clone size come from that table. Present in this sample are 100,000 to 150,000 clones, roughly 80% of which were seen just once. The top ten constitute 4.5% to 6% of the sample.

Comment on this clone: Which antigen it targets is not known. No base quality values were provided; no much bigger clone lies one nucleotide off.

From its cysteine to its phenylalanine, the CDR3 spans 14 amino acids. The retained sequence is limited to the CDR3, 42 bases, with the frame set at the first base. For this chain, trimming is 2 bases at the V end and 2 bases at the J end, and the number of junction bases without a gene match is 3. CDR1 and CDR2 are drawn from the germline V gene: MDHEN, SYDVKM. Material for sequencing was peripheral blood. Recombination linked TRBV28 to TRBJ2-7, with TRBD2 identical over 7 junction bases. The receptor's source is an elderly man with COVID-19, enrolled during active disease. The CDR3 reads as follows: CASSLKAGAYEQYF. The DNA reads as follows: TGTGCCAGCAGTTTAAAGGCGGGAGCCTACGAGCAGTACTTC.